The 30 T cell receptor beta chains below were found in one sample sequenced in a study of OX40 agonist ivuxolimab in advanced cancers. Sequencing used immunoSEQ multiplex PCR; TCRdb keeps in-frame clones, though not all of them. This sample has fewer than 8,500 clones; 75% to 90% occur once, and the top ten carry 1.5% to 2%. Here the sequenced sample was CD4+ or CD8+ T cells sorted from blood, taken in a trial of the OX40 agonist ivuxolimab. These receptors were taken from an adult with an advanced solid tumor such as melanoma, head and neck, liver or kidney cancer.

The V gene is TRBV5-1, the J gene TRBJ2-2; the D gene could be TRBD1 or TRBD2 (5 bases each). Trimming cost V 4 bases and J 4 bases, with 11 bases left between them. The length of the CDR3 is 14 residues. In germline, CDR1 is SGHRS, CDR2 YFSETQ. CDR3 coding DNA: TGCGCCAGCAGCGTCCGGGACCGCACCGGGGAGCTGTTTTTT. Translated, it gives CASSVRDRTGELFF.

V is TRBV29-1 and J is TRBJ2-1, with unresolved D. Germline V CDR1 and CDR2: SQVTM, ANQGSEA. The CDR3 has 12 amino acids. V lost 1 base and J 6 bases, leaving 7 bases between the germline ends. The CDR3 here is CSVEAPPNEQFF. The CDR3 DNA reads TGCAGCGTTGAAGCACCCCCCAATGAGCAGTTCTTC.

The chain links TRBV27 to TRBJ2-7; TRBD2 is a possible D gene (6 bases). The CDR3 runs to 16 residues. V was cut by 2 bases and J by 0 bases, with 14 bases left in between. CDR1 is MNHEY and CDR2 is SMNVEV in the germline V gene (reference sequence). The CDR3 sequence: CASSLRPLAHSYEQYF. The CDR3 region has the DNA TGTGCCAGCAGTTTACGCCCCCTAGCGCACTCCTACGAGCAGTACTTC.

The chain's CDR3 is CASSLVSGMTDTQYF. The CDR3 nucleotides are TGTGCCAGCAGCTTGGTTAGCGGGATGACAGATACGCAGTATTTT. V gene TRBV5-4 combines with J gene TRBJ2-3, with TRBD2 identical over 8 bases. The CDR3 contains 15 residues. In germline, CDR1 is SGHNT, CDR2 YYREEE (reference sequence). The V segment lost 0 bases and the J segment 3 bases; nucleotides outside the gene matches: 3.

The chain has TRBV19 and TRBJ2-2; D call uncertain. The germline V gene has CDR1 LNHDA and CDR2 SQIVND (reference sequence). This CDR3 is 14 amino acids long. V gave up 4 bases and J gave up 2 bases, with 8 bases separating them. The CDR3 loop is CASSKQTNTGELFF. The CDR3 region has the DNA TGTGCCAGTAGTAAACAGACTAACACCGGGGAGCTGTTTTTT.

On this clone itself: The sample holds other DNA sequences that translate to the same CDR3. The CDR3 here is CASSLLRGAGELFF. The CDR3 DNA follows: TGTGCCAGCAGCTTACTCAGGGGGGCCGGGGAGCTGTTTTTT. The chain uses TRBV7-9 and TRBJ2-2, with D tentatively TRBD1 (7 bases). Germline CDR1 reads SEHNR; CDR2 reads FQNEAQ (reference sequence). There are 14 residues in the CDR3. The V end lost 2 bases, the J end lost 6 bases, and 10 bases lay between the germline ends.

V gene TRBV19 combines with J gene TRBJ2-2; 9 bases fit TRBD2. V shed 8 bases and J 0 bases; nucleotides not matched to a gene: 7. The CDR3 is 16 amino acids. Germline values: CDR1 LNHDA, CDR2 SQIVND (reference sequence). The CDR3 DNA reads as TGTGCCAGTGCCCGGCGGGGGGGCGCGAACACCGGGGAGCTGTTTTTT. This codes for CASARRGGANTGELFF.

CDR3 sequence (DNA): TGTGCCAGCAGTTCACACTACGAGCAGTACTTC. It yields the protein CASSSHYEQYF. V gene TRBV6-5 combines with J gene TRBJ2-7; D uncertain. Germline assignment: CDR1 MNHEY and CDR2 SVGAGI. The CDR3 runs 11 residues. V dropped 4 bases and J dropped 3 bases, with 4 bases sitting between them.

The CDR3 bases are TGTGCCAGCAGTTATACCTACGAGCAGTACTTC. Its translation: CASSYTYEQYF. V gene TRBV25-1 combines with J gene TRBJ2-7; the D is unclear. The CDR3 consists of 11 residues. Trimming took 5 bases from V and 2 from J, leaving 4 bases between them. The germline V gene has CDR1 MGHDK and CDR2 SYGVNS.

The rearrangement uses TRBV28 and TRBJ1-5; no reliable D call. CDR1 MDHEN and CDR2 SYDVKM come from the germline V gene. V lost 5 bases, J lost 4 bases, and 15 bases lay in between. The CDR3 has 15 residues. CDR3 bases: TGTGCCAGCAGTGGCGTGGCAGAAAGAAATCAGCCCCAGCATTTT. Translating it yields CASSGVAERNQPQHF.

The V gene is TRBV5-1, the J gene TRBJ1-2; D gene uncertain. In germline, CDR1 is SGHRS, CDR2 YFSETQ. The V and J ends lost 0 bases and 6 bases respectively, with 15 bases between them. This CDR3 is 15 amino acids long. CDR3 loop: CASSLAGNSRDGYTF. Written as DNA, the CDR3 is TGCGCCAGCAGCTTGGCGGGAAACAGCCGAGATGGCTACACCTTC.

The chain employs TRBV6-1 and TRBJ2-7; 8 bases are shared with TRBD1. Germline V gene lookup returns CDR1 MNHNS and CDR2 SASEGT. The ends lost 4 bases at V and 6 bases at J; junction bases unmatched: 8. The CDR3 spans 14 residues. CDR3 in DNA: TGTGCCAGCAGTGTGGACAGGGTGACGACCGAGCAGTACTTC. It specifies CASSVDRVTTEQYF.

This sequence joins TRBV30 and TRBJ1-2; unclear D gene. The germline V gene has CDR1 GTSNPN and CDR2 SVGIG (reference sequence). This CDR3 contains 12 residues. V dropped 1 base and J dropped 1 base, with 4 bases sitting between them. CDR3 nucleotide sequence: TGTGCCTGGAGTGGGGGTAACTATGGCTACACCTTC. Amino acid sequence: CAWSGGNYGYTF.

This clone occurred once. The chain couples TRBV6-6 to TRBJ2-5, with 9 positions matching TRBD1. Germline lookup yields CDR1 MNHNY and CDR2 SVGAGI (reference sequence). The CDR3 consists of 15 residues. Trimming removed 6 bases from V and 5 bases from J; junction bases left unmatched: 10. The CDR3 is CASRRGQGSVETQYF. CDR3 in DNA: TGTGCCAGCAGAAGAGGACAGGGGAGCGTTGAGACCCAGTACTTC.

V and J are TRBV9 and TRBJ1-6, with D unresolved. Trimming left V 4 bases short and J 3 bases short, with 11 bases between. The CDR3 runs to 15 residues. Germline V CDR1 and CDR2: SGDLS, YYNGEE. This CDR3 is CASSSLSGYNSPLHF. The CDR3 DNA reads TGTGCCAGCAGCTCCCTATCTGGCTATAATTCACCCCTCCACTTT.

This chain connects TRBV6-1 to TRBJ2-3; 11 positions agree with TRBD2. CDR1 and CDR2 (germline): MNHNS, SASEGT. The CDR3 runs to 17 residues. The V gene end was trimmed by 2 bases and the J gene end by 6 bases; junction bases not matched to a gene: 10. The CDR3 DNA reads TGTGCCAGCAGTGAAATGCCTAGCGGGGGGAGCTGGGATACGCAGTATTTT. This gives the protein CASSEMPSGGSWDTQYF.

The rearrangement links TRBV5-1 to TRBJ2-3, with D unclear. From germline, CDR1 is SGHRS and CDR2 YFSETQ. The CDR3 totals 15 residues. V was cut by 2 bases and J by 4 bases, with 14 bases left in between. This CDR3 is CASSFSRVGSDTQYF. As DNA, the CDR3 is TGCGCCAGCAGCTTTAGTCGGGTGGGCTCAGATACGCAGTATTTT.

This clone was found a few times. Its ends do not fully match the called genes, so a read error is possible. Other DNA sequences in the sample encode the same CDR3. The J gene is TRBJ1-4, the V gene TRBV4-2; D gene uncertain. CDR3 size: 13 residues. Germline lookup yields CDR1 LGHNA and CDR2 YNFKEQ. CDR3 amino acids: CASSRLDLEKLFF. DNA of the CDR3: TGTGCTAGCAGCCGCCTTGATCTTGAAAAACTGTTTTTT.

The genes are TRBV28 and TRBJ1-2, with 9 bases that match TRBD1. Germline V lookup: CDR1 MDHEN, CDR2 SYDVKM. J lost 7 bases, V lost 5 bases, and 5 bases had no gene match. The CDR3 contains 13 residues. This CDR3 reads CASSRQGGLGYTF. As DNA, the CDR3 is TGTGCCAGCAGTCGACAGGGGGGTCTTGGCTACACCTTC.

CDR3 bases: TGTGCCAGCAGCTTGAGGGGCGCCTTCCAAGAGACCCAGTACTTC. The encoded protein is CASSLRGAFQETQYF. J is TRBJ2-5 and V is TRBV5-4; D is perhaps TRBD1 (5 bases). V was cut by 1 base and J by 1 base, with 11 bases left in between. The CDR3 is 15 amino acids. Looked up from germline, CDR1 is SGHNT and CDR2 is YYREEE (reference sequence).

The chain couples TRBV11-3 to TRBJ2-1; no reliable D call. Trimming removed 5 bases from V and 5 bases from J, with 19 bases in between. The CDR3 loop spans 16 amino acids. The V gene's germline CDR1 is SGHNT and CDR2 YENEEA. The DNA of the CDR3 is TGTGCCAGCAGCCTCAGCTCGTGGGCAGGAAACAATGAGCAGTTCTTC. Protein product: CASSLSSWAGNNEQFF.

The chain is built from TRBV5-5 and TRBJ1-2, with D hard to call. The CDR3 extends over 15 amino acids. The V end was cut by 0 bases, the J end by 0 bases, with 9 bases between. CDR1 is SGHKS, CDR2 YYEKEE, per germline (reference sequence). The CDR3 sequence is CASSLAGGANYGYTF. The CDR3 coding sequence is TGTGCCAGCAGCTTGGCGGGCGGAGCTAACTATGGCTACACCTTC.

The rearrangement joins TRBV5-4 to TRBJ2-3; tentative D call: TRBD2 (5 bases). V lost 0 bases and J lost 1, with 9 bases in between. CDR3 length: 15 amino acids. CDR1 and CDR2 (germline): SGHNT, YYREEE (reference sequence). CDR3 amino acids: CASSLAGLRTDTQYF. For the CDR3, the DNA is TGTGCCAGCAGCTTGGCGGGGTTGCGCACAGATACGCAGTATTTT.

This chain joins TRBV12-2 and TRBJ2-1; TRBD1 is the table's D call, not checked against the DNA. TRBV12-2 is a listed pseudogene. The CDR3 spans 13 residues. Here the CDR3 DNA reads TGTGCAAGTCCCCGCCCAACAGGGGATGAGCAGTTCTTC. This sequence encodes CASPRPTGDEQFF.

In DNA, the CDR3 is TGTGCCAGCAGCTCTCACACAGAGGAAAAACTGTTTTTT. Translating it yields CASSSHTEEKLFF. The genes are TRBV6-6 and TRBJ1-4; D uncertain. V was pared by 6 bases and J by 8 bases, with 13 bases between. Germline V lookup: CDR1 MNHNY, CDR2 SVGAGI (reference sequence). This CDR3 contains 13 residues.

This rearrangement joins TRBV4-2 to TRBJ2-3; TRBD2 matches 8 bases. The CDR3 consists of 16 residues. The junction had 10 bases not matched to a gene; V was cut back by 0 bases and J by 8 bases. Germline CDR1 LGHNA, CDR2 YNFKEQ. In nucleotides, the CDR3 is TGTGCCAGCAGCCAAGATGGGGGACTAGTTCGTGTTACGCAGTATTTT. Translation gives CASSQDGGLVRVTQYF.

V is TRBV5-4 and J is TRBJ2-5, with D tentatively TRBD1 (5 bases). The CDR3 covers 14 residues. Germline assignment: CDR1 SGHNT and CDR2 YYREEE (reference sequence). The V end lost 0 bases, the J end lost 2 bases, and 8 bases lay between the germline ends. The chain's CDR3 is CASSLGQGQETQYF. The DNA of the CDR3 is TGTGCCAGCAGCTTGGGCCAGGGACAAGAGACCCAGTACTTC.

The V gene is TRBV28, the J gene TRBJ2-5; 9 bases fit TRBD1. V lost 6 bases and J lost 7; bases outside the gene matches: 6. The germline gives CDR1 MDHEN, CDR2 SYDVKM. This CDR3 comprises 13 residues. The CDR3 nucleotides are TGTGCCAGCAGCCCCCGGACAGGGGCGACCCAGTACTTC. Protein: CASSPRTGATQYF. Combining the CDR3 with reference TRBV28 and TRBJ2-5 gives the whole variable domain DVKVTQSSRYLVKRTGEKVFLECVQDMDHENMFWYRQDPGLGLRLIYFSYDVKMKEKGDIPEGYSVSREKKERFSLILESASTNQTSMYLCASSPRTGATQYFGPGTRLLVL.

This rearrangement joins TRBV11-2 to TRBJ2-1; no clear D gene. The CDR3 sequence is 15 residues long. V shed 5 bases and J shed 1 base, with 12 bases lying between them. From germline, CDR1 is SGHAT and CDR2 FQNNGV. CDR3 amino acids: CASSPSVGSYNEQFF. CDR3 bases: TGTGCCAGCAGCCCATCTGTAGGGTCCTACAATGAGCAGTTCTTC.

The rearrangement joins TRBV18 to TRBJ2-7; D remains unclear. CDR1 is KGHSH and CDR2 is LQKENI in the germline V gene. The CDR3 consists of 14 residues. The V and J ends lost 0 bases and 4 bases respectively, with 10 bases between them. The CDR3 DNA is TGTGCCAGCTCACCACCTGACCAGCCTTACGAGCAGTACTTC. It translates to CASSPPDQPYEQYF.